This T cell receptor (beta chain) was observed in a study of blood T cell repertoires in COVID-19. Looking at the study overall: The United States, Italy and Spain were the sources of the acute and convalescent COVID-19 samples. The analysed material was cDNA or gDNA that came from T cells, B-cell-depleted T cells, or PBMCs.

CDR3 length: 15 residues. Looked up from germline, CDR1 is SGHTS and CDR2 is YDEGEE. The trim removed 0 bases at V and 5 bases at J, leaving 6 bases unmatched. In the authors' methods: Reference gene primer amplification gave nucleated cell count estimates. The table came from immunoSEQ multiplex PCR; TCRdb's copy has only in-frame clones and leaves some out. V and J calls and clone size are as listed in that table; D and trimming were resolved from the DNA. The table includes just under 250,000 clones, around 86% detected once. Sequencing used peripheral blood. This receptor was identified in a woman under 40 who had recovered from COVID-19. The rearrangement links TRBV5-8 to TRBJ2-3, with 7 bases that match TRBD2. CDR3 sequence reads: CASSLETSVGDTQYF. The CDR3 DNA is TGTGCCAGCAGCTTGGAAACTAGCGTTGGAGATACGCAGTATTTT. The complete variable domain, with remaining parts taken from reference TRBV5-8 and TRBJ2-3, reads EAGVTQSPTHLIKTRGQQATLRCSPISGHTSVYWYQQALGLGLQFLLWYDEGEERNRGNFPPRFSGRQFPNYSSELNVNALELEDSALYLCASSLETSVGDTQYFGPGTRLTVL.